Below, one TCR beta chain is given with its context. CDR1 and CDR2 from the germline V gene are SEHNR and FQNEAQ (reference sequence). The CDR3 extends over 15 amino acids. Trimming pared 5 bases from V and 8 bases from J, leaving 19 bases between. The repertoire was sequenced with immunoSEQ multiplex PCR; TCRdb's copy has only in-frame clones and lacks some. The sample lists hundreds of thousands of clones, around four fifths occurring once. The sample originates from a study of blood T cell repertoires in COVID-19. The gene calls are TRBV7-9 and TRBJ2-1, with D possibly matching TRBD2 (6 bases). The TCR comes from a woman aged 50 to 60 with active or convalescent COVID-19. Material: peripheral blood. The CDR3 DNA sequence: TGTGCCAGCAGCAACCCGGGACTTCTTAGTGATGAGCAGTTCTTC. Encoded protein: CASSNPGLLSDEQFF.